The sequence of this T cell receptor beta chain was determined in a study of shared clonotypes between healthy human individuals. Study results and caveats: The study found lower generation probabilities in non-shared clonotypes than in those shared by all four donors.

Of note for this clone: Antigen: not known.

The length of the CDR3 is 15 residues. V trimming: 3 bases; J trimming: 9 bases; junction bases outside the gene matches: 11. Per germline, CDR1 SGDLS and CDR2 YYNGEE. Method: immunoSEQ multiplex PCR; TCRdb's copy keeps in-frame clones and lacks some. Of some 1,900,000 clones in the sample, roughly 95% were seen once. Cells designated naive CD8 were CD45RO-negative and were positively selected for CCR7, with terminally differentiated effector memory CD45RA+ cells excluded. All participating donors were Caucasian adults from Nashville, Tennessee. This sequence originates from a young man in good health. The sample taken for sequencing was naive CD8+ T cells sorted from blood. The rearrangement joins TRBV9 to TRBJ1-2; 10 nucleotides agree with TRBD1. The CDR3 region has the DNA TGTGCCAGCAGCGCCCACCCGGGACAGGGGTCTAGCTACACCTTC. Amino acid sequence: CASSAHPGQGSSYTF.